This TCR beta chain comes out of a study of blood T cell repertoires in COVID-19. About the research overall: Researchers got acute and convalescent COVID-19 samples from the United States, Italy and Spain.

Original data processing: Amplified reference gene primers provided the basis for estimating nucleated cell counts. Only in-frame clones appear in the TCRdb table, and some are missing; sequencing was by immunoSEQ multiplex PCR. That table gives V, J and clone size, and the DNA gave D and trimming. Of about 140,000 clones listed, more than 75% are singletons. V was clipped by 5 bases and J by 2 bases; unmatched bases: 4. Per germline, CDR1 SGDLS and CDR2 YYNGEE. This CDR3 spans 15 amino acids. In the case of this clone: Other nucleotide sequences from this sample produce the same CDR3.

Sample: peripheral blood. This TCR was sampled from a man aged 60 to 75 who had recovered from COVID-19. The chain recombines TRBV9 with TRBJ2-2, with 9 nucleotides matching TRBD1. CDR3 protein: CASRQGARNTGELFF. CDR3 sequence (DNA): TGTGCCAGCAGACAGGGGGCCCGAAACACCGGGGAGCTGTTTTTT. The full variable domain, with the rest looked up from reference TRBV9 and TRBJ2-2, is DSGVTQTPKHLITATGQRVTLRCSPRSGDLSVYWYQQSLDQGLQFLIQYYNGEERAKGNILERFSAQQFPDLHSELNLSSLELGDSALYFCASRQGARNTGELFFGEGSRLTVL.